This TCR beta chain appears in the sequencing data of a study of blood T cells in healthy people across ages. Findings and caveats of the study: TCR beta diversity tracked closely with naive T cell percentage.

The use of a sample-barcoded 5' primer and a J-beta primer mix characterized a second PCR of about 6 to 12 cycles. TCRdb reanalysed the 5' RACE reads using MiXCR and keeps one entry per CDR3 protein. The profile shows some 790,000 distinct CDR3 sequences, 29% of them singletons. Healthy Caucasian individuals from Russia aged about 6 to 100 served as donors. V dropped 1 base and J dropped 6; count of bases not matched to a gene: 10. Germline V gene lookup returns CDR1 SGHRS and CDR2 YFSETQ. The CDR3 contains 16 residues. This clonotype came up a few times. Its antigen is currently unknown. Sequencing was performed on blood. This TCR derives from a woman at least 80 years old in good health. This sequence joins TRBV5-1 and TRBJ1-5, with TRBD1 identical over 7 bases. This chain's CDR3 is CASSLTGAGGSQPQHF. The CDR3 nucleotides read TGCGCCAGCAGCTTGACAGGAGCAGGGGGAAGTCAGCCCCAGCATTTT. The full variable domain, completed using reference TRBV5-1 and TRBJ1-5, is KAGVTQTPRYLIKTRGQQVTLSCSPISGHRSVSWYQQTPGQGLQFLFEYFSETQRNKGNFPGRFSGRQFSNSRSEMNVSTLELGDSALYLCASSLTGAGGSQPQHFGDGTRLSIL.